This TCR beta chain was captured by sequencing in a study of CD8 T cells in Susac syndrome. Reverse transcription used roughly 0.5 to 1 ug RNA and random hexamers. One entry per CDR3 protein, called by TCRdb with MiXCR from the immunoSEQ multiplex PCR reads. Of 200,000 or so distinct CDR3 sequences in the sample, about 95% were seen once. From blood CD8+ and CD4+ T cells, the TCR beta chain was sequenced. V was clipped by 1 base and J by 0 bases, with 11 bases between them. The CDR3 sequence is 16 residues long. CDR1 and CDR2 (germline): SGHVS, FQNEAQ. The clonotype comes from a human donor with multiple sclerosis. Sequenced: CD4+ T cells from PBMCs. This chain links TRBV7-8 with TRBJ2-3; TRBD2 might be the D (6 bases). The CDR3: CASSLGAGISTDTQYF. The CDR3 region has the DNA TGTGCCAGCAGCTTAGGAGCGGGTATTAGCACAGATACGCAGTATTTT.